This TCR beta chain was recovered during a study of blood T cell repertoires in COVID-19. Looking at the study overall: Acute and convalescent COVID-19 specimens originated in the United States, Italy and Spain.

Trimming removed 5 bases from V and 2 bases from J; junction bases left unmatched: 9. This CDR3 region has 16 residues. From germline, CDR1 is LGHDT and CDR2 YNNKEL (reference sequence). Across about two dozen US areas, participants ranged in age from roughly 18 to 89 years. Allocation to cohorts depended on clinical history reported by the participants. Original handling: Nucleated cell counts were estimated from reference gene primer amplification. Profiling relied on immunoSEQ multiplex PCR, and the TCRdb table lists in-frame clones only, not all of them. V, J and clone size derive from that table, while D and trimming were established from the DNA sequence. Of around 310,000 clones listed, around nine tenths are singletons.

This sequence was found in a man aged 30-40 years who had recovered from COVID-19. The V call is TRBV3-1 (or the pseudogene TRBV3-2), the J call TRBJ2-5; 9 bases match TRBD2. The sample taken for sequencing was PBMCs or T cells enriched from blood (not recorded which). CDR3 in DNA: TGTGCCAGCAGCTTTTCGGGACTAGCATATCAAGAGACCCAGTACTTC. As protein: CASSFSGLAYQETQYF.